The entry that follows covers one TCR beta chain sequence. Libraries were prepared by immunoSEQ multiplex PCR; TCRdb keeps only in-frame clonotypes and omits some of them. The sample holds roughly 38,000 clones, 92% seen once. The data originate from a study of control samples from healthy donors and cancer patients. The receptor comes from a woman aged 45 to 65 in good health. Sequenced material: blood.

The DNA for the CDR3 is TGTGCCAGCAGTGAAGCACAGGGGGGCGCGGACTATGGCTACACCTTC. Translating it yields CASSEAQGGADYGYTF. The chain uses TRBV6-1 and TRBJ1-2; 8 nucleotides agree with TRBD1. V lost 0 bases and J lost 3; bases outside the gene matches: 6. The length of the CDR3 is 16 residues. Germline-derived CDR1 and CDR2 are MNHNS and SASEGT.